A selection of T cell receptor beta chains follows, all from one sample in a study of T-cell reconstitution after alpha-beta-depleted transplantation in children. TCRdb re-called the PCR reads through MiXCR, storing one row per CDR3 protein. The data show some 600,000 distinct CDR3 sequences, with roughly 17% seen just once and about 1.1% held by the top ten. The material was PBMCs from the stem cell graft donor, obtained from the stem cell graft. These receptors came from a human donor who donated a stem cell graft to a child with acute myeloid leukemia. Each CDR3 is given without its conserved first and last residue. D genes are given only for firm matches. Clone size is stated in some rows and not others, as once, few, many or a class when expanded.

>NA|TRBJ2-7|TRBV24-1|NA
ATSDFGAAGEQY
>few|TRBJ1-5|TRBV20-1|TRBD1
SARIRQGVPQPQH
>NA|TRBJ1-4|TRBV4-1|NA
ASSQDGEPATPNEKLF
>NA|TRBJ2-1|TRBV3-1|TRBD2
ASSPITQRDHNEQF
>few|TRBJ1-5|TRBV20-1|TRBD1
SATDLIQGGNQPQH
>many|TRBJ2-2|TRBV12-3/TRBV12-4|NA
ASSSMSQGHTGELF
>many|TRBJ2-1|TRBV29-1|NA
SVDRWTKVYNEQF
>few|TRBJ2-1|TRBV29-1|NA
SVEVRGNEQF
>NA|TRBJ2-3|TRBV25-1|NA
ASGWEDTQY
>many|TRBJ1-1|TRBV29-1|NA
SVGPGGNTEAF
>NA|TRBJ2-2|TRBV6-2/TRBV6-3|NA
ASRQDGGTGELF
>few|TRBJ1-3|TRBV5-1|TRBD1
ASSPDRGNTIY
>many|TRBJ2-5|TRBV29-1|NA
SVVQGTETQY
>NA|TRBJ1-5|TRBV11-1|TRBD1
ASSFGQGLGAEPQH
>NA|TRBJ1-2|TRBV5-6|NA
ASSTPYYGYT
>NA|TRBJ2-7|TRBV3-1|NA
ASSQVAYEQY
>NA|TRBJ1-1|TRBV12-3/TRBV12-4|NA
ASSLAAVKNTEAF
>NA|TRBJ1-5|TRBV30|NA
AWSVPGQPQH
>once|TRBJ2-1|TRBV11-2|TRBD2
ASSRSGGASGNEQF
>many|TRBJ2-2|TRBV6-4|NA
ASSDGDTGELF
>NA|TRBJ2-5|TRBV24-1|TRBD1
ATSDPGTGEETQY
>NA|TRBJ1-2|TRBV5-6|NA
ASSPIDRPYGYT
>many|TRBJ1-5|TRBV5-1|NA
ASSLAGDSNQPQH
>NA|TRBJ1-2|TRBV11-1|TRBD1
ASTRPGQHGYT
>many|TRBJ1-1|TRBV27|NA
ASSFKGLNTEAF
>NA|TRBJ2-1|TRBV11-2|TRBD2
ASSLEPSGPNPHNEQF
>NA|TRBJ2-3|TRBV6-1|NA
ASNRFSSSGTDTQY
>NA|TRBJ1-4|TRBV20-1|NA
SARGRRQPGRGEKLF
>NA|TRBJ2-5|TRBV18|TRBD1
ASSPNTGEETQY
>many|TRBJ1-5|TRBV7-9|TRBD1
ASSQGTGRNQPQH
>many|TRBJ2-1|TRBV20-1|NA
SARDQEGSNEQF
>many|TRBJ1-2|TRBV5-5|NA
ASSSNPGAGAYYGYT
>NA|TRBJ1-2|TRBV19|TRBD1
ASSIERTGDYYGYT
>many|TRBJ2-1|TRBV7-2|NA
ASSVVVDNEQF
>NA|TRBJ2-5|TRBV7-9|NA
ASSAQDPNQETQY
>few|TRBJ1-6|TRBV3-1|TRBD1
ASSQVTGGNSPLH
>NA|TRBJ1-3|TRBV10-1|NA
ASSGGTDPLHRNTIY
>few|TRBJ2-1|TRBV9|TRBD2
ASSVALAGVLNEQF
>NA|TRBJ2-3|TRBV6-1|NA
ASRPVSGSTDTQY
>many|TRBJ2-5|TRBV24-1|NA
ATSRGMETQY
>NA|TRBJ1-4|TRBV6-1|NA
ASTEDPGREKLF
>many|TRBJ2-7|TRBV5-1|NA
ASSRIFESDSLEQY
>many|TRBJ2-7|TRBV7-2|NA
ASSLVGTDSYEQY
>NA|TRBJ2-2|TRBV29-1|TRBD2
SVRTSGDGGELF
>many|TRBJ2-5|TRBV29-1|NA
SVVDEETQY